This note documents a single TCR beta chain sequence. Its target antigen remains unknown. No much larger clone is present one base from it, and per-base qualities are unavailable. CDR1 SGHNT and CDR2 YENEEA were looked up in the germline V gene. V drops 5 bases and J drops 7 bases, leaving 18 bases in between. The CDR3 runs 15 amino acids, cysteine and phenylalanine included. The retained sequence is limited to the CDR3, 45 bases, with the frame set at the first base. Enrollment in ICON was initiated in the first half of 2016, and the last patient was enrolled in late 2018. From a subcohort of some 76 patients, fresh tumor and matched uninvolved tissue were collected for in-depth immune analyses, including TCR sequencing. No cell sorting was done, and TCR sequencing was instead run on DNA isolated from bulk tissue. The immunoSEQ assay used for TCR sequencing gave the T-cell fraction in both tumor and uninvolved lung tissue. In the source study's methods: For survival analysis, patients were split into high (upper tertile) and low (lower two tertiles) T-cell fraction groups and compared by log-rank test. A signed-rank test was used to test differences in T-cell fraction between paired tumor and uninvolved lung samples. Here the immuneACCESS table is served through TCRdb, limited to in-frame sequences with V and J called. Missing clones are a known gap in these copies; in checked studies unresolved V genes cover under half, and the rest lacks a known reason. The V and J calls and clone size come from that table; D and trimming were worked out from the DNA. The sample table holds approximately 15,000 clones, of which around two thirds were seen once. The ten largest clonotypes hold 6.5% of the sample.

This sample stems from a study of tumor-infiltrating lymphocytes in localized non-small cell lung cancer (dated by TCRdb to the early 2020s). In the study overall: The cohort included patients whose samples were collected after neoadjuvant chemotherapy, as well as both smokers and never-smokers and several histologies. The same patients underwent several integrated assays, with TCR sequencing performed together with flow cytometry, multiplex immunofluorescence, RNA-seq, exome sequencing and proteomics. For a few dozen patients, immunoSEQ T-cell fraction was compared between paired tumor and uninvolved lung. In total, the ICON cohort was made up of under 180 surgical patients who had localized non-small cell lung cancer and whose tumors were resected. Each patient contributed resected tumor tissue and uninvolved lung tissue from the same patient, described as non-adjacent to the tumor.

General findings and caveats noted by the study authors: TCRbeta sequencing supported higher T cell infiltration in tumors than in uninvolved lung tissue, consistent with immunofluorescence CD3 counts. No association of tumor T-cell fraction from TCR sequencing with recurrence-free survival was found (p = 0.61). Because different pieces of the same tissue were used for different assays, technical variation could not be separated from intratumor heterogeneity. Assay coverage varied across patients depending on available tissue quantity, so only a subset of the cohort had TCR sequencing. The TCR-derived T-cell fraction showed no difference between the flow cytometry-defined immunotypes IM1 (good prognosis) and IM2 (poor prognosis).

This sequence originates from a human donor with non-small cell lung cancer. Sequencing was carried out using lung tumor tissue. Here the chain combines TRBV11-3 and TRBJ1-5, with the D gene not clear enough to name. CDR3 loop: CASSPLMGSGQPQHF. The sequence in DNA is TGTGCCAGCAGCCCCCTGATGGGGAGTGGACAGCCCCAGCATTTT.